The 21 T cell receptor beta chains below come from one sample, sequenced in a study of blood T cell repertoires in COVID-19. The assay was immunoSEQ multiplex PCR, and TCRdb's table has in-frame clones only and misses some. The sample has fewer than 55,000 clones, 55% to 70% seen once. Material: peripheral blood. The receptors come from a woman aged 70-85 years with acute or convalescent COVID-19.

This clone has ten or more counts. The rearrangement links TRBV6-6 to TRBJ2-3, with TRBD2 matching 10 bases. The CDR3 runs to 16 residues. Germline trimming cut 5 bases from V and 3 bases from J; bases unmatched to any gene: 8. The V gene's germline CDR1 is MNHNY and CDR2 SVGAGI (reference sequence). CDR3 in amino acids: CASSGGASGSTDTQYF. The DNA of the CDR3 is TGTGCCAGCAGTGGGGGGGCTAGCGGGAGTACAGATACGCAGTATTTT.

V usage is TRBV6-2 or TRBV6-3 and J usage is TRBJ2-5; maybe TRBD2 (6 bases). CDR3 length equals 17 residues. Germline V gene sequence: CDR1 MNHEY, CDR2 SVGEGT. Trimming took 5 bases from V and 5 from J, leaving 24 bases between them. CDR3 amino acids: CASSKQMTSAGRETQYF. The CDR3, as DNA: TGTGCCAGCAGTAAGCAAATGACCTCGGCGGGGAGGGAGACCCAGTACTTC.

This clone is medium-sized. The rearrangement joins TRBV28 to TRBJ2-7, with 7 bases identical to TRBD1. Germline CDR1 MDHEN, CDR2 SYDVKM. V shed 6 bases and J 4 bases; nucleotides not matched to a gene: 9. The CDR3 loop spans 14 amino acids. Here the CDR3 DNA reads TGTGCCAGCAGCCCGGACAGGTTCTTATACGAGCAGTACTTC. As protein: CASSPDRFLYEQYF.

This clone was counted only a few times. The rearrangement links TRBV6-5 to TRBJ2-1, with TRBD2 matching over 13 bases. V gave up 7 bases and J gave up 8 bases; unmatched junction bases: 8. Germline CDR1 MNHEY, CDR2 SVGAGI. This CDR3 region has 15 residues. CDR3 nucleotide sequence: TGTGCCAGCACCACAACTAGCGGGGGGGCCTATGAGCAGTTCTTC. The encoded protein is CASTTTSGGAYEQFF.

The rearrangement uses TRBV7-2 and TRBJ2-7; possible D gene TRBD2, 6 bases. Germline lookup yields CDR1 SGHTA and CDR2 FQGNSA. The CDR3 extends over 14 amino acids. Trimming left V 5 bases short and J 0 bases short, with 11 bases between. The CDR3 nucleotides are TGTGCCAGCAGCCCGATGACTAGCTCCTACGAGCAGTACTTC. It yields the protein CASSPMTSSYEQYF.

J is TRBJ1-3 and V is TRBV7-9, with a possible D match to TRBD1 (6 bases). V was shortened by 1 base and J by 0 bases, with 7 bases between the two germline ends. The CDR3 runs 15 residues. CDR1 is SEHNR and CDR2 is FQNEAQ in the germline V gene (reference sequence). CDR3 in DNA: TGTGCCAGCAGCTTAGAACAGGGCTCTGGAAACACCATATATTTT. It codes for CASSLEQGSGNTIYF.

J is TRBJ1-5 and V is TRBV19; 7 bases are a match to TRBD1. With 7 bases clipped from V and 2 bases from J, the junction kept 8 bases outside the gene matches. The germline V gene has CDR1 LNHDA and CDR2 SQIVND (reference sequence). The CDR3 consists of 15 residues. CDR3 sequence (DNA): TGTGCCAGTACCTACAGGGGTTCGCGCAATCAGCCCCAGCATTTT. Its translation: CASTYRGSRNQPQHF.

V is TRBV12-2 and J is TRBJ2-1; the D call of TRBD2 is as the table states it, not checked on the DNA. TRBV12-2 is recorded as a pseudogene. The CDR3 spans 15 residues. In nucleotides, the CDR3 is TGTGCAAGTCGCCCGGGACTAGCGGGACAGGACGAGCAGTTCTTC. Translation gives CASRPGLAGQDEQFF.

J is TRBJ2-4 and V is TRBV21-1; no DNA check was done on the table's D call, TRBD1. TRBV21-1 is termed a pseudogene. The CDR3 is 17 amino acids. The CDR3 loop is CASSKGGRGLAKNIQYF. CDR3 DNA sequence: TGTGCCAGCAGCAAAGGTGGAAGGGGGCTAGCCAAAAACATTCAGTACTTC.

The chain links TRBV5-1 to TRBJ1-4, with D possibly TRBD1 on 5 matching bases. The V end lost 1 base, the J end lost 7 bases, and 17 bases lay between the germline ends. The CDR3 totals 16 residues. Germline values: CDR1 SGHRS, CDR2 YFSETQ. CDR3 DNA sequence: TGCGCCAGCAGCTTGCAAGGGTGGGATCAGGGTGAAAAACTGTTTTTT. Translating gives CASSLQGWDQGEKLFF. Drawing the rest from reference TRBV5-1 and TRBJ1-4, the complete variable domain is KAGVTQTPRYLIKTRGQQVTLSCSPISGHRSVSWYQQTPGQGLQFLFEYFSETQRNKGNFPGRFSGRQFSNSRSEMNVSTLELGDSALYLCASSLQGWDQGEKLFFGSGTQLSVL.

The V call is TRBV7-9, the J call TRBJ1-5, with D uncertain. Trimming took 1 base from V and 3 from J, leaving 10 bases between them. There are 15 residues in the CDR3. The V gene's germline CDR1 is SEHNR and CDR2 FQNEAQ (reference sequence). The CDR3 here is CASSLVEGSNQPQHF. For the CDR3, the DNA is TGTGCCAGCAGCTTAGTAGAGGGTTCCAATCAGCCCCAGCATTTT.

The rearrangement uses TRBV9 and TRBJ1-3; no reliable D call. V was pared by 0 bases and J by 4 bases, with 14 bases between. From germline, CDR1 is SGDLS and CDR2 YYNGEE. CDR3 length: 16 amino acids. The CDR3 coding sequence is TGTGCCAGCAGCGTAGCTTACCGGTCGGTAGGAAACACCATATATTTT. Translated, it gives CASSVAYRSVGNTIYF.

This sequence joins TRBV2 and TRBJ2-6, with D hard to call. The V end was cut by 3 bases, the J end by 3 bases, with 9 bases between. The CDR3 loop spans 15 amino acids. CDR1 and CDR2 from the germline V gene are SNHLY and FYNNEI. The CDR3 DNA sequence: TGTGCCAGCAGTGATACCCGGGTTGGGGCCAACGTCCTGACTTTC. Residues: CASSDTRVGANVLTF. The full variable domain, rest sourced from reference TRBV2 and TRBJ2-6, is EPEVTQTPSHQVTQMGQEVILRCVPISNHLYFYWYRQILGQKVEFLVSFYNNEISEKSEIFDDQFSVERPDGSNFTLKIRSTKLEDSAMYFCASSDTRVGANVLTFGAGSRLTVL.

The CDR3 DNA sequence: TGCGCCAGCAGCCCTACCGGACAGACCAATGAAAAACTGTTTTTT. It codes for CASSPTGQTNEKLFF. The V gene is TRBV5-1, the J gene TRBJ1-4; possible D gene TRBD1, 6 bases. Trimming stripped 4 bases from V and 5 bases from J, with 15 bases between. Germline-derived CDR1 and CDR2 are SGHRS and YFSETQ. The CDR3 has 15 residues.

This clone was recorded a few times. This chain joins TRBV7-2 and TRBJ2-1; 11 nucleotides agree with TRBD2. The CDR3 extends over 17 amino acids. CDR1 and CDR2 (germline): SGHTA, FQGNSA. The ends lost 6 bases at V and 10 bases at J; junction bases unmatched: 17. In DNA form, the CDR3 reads TGTGCCAGCAGTTTACACCTAGGACTAGCGGGTCTCGAGGAGCAGTTCTTC. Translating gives CASSLHLGLAGLEEQFF.

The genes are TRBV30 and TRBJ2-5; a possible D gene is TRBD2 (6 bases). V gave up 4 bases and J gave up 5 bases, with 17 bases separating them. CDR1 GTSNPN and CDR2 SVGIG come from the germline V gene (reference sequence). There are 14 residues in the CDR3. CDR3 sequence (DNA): TGTGCCTGGAAAAGAGGACTACCAGGGGAGACCCAGTACTTC. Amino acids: CAWKRGLPGETQYF.

The CDR3 DNA sequence: TGTGCCACCAGTGACCCTACCGGGGATGGCAAAAACATTCAGTACTTC. This translates into CATSDPTGDGKNIQYF. The chain carries TRBV24-1 and TRBJ2-4; tentatively, D is TRBD2 (5 bases). V was pared by 4 bases and J by 3 bases, with 15 bases between. The V gene's germline CDR1 is KGHDR and CDR2 SFDVKD. The length of the CDR3 is 16 residues.

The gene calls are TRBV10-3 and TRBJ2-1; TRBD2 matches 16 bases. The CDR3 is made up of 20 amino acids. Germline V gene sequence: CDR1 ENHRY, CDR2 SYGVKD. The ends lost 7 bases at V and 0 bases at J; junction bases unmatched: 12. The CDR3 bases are TGTGCCATCAACCCCGCGGGACTAGCGGGGGGGCCTAGCTCCTACAATGAGCAGTTCTTC. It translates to CAINPAGLAGGPSSYNEQFF.

For the CDR3, the DNA is TGTGCCACCAGTTGGGGGCTTGGGGAGACCCAGTACTTC. It translates to CATSWGLGETQYF. The chain has TRBV24-1 and TRBJ2-5; D may be TRBD1 (6 bases). CDR1 is KGHDR, CDR2 SFDVKD, per germline. The CDR3 is made up of 13 amino acids. The V and J ends lost 6 bases and 5 bases respectively, with 12 bases between them.

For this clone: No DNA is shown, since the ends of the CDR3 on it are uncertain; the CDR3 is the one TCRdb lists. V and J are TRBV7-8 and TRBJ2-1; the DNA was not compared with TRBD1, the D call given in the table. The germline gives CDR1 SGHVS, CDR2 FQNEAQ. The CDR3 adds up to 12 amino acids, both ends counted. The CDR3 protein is CASSPGVPEQFF.

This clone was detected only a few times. CDR3 DNA sequence: TGCGCCAGCAGAGGACAGGTCGCCGGGGAGCTGTTTTTT. This encodes CASRGQVAGELFF. This chain joins TRBV10-2 and TRBJ2-2; 7 bases line up with TRBD1. There are 13 residues in the CDR3. Per germline, CDR1 WSHSY and CDR2 SAAADI. The V and J ends lost 6 bases and 6 bases, in that order; junction bases with no gene match: 4.